Listed below are T cell receptor beta chains from one sample, sequenced in a study of CD8+CD57+ T cells in acquired aplastic anemia. TCRdb fed the reads into MiXCR, producing one record per CDR3 protein. This table has about 160,000 distinct CDR3 sequences, around 48% appearing once. The specimen was sorted CD4+, CD8+, or CD8+CD57+ T cells (not recorded which) from PBMCs. The receptors shown here come from a human donor with aplastic anemia. Each CDR3 is given with its conserved first and last residue. Fields, in order: J gene, CDR3 length, D gene, V gene, clone size, CDR3 DNA, CDR3 protein. The D gene is left open where the match is weak. Only some rows state a clone size, as once, few, many or a class for expanded clones.

J: TRBJ2-1; length: 11; D: -; V: TRBV20-1; size: -; DNA: TGCAGTGCTAGAGAGGCGGGGGAGCAGTTCTTC; CDR3: CSAREAGEQFF
J: TRBJ2-3; length: 16; D: TRBD2; V: TRBV5-1; size: -; DNA: TGCGCCAGCAGCTTAGGACGGGGGGGCCATGGAGATACGCAGTATTTT; CDR3: CASSLGRGGHGDTQYF
J: TRBJ2-7; length: 14; D: -; V: TRBV2; size: -; DNA: TGTGCCTACGCGGAGTGGGGGCCCAACTACGAGCAGTACTTC; CDR3: CAYAEWGPNYEQYF
J: TRBJ1-2; length: 14; D: TRBD1; V: TRBV19; size: -; DNA: TGTGCCAGTAGTACTAGACAGGGGGAAGATGGCTACACCTTC; CDR3: CASSTRQGEDGYTF
J: TRBJ2-7; length: 12; D: -; V: TRBV13; size: many; DNA: TGTGCCAGCAGCTCATTCTCCTACGAGCAGTACTTC; CDR3: CASSSFSYEQYF
J: TRBJ2-7; length: 11; D: -; V: TRBV2; size: -; DNA: TGTGCCAGCAGTGGGCAGTACGAGCAGTACTTC; CDR3: CASSGQYEQYF
J: TRBJ2-7; length: 14; D: -; V: TRBV28; size: few; DNA: TGTGCCAGCAGTATAAGGGCTTCTACCTACGAGCAGTACTTC; CDR3: CASSIRASTYEQYF
J: TRBJ1-1; length: 14; D: -; V: TRBV6-5; size: many; DNA: TGTGCCAGCAGTTTGCATACACAGGATCCAAAGGCTTTCTTT; CDR3: CASSLHTQDPKAFF
J: TRBJ1-6; length: 13; D: -; V: TRBV15; size: -; DNA: TGTGCCACCAGCAGCCCCTCTTGGGGCCCCCTCCACTTT; CDR3: CATSSPSWGPLHF
J: TRBJ2-2; length: 19; D: -; V: TRBV24-1; size: many; DNA: TGTGCCACCAGTGAATTTGGTGGCAGGGGTCAAAAGGGCACCGGGGAGCTGTTTTTT; CDR3: CATSEFGGRGQKGTGELFF
J: TRBJ2-7; length: 14; D: -; V: TRBV7-9; size: few; DNA: TGTGCCAGCAGCCAAACCGGAGGAGCCTACGAGCAGTACTTC; CDR3: CASSQTGGAYEQYF
J: TRBJ2-2; length: 17; D: -; V: TRBV24-1; size: -; DNA: TGTGCCACCAGTGCCCCCCACGCTGACAGACACACCGGGGAGCTGTTTTTT; CDR3: CATSAPHADRHTGELFF
J: TRBJ2-7; length: 14; D: -; V: TRBV13; size: -; DNA: TGTGCCAGCAGCTTAATGCAGGGTACCTACGAGCAGTACTTC; CDR3: CASSLMQGTYEQYF
J: TRBJ2-1; length: 16; D: TRBD2; V: TRBV24-1; size: once; DNA: TGTGCCACCAGTGACCCTGGACTAGCGGGCGACAATGAGCAGTTCTTC; CDR3: CATSDPGLAGDNEQFF
J: TRBJ2-1; length: 14; D: TRBD2; V: TRBV19; size: -; DNA: TGTGCCAGTAGTGGTAGCGGGGTTTGGAATGAGCAGTTCTTC; CDR3: CASSGSGVWNEQFF
J: TRBJ2-1; length: 13; D: TRBD2; V: TRBV20-1; size: few; DNA: TGCAGTGTCGAAGAGGTAGCGGGATGGGAGCAGTTCTTC; CDR3: CSVEEVAGWEQFF
J: TRBJ1-1; length: 13; D: -; V: TRBV6-5; size: -; DNA: TGTGCCAGCAGTCACCTACGACAGAGTGAAGCTTTCTTT; CDR3: CASSHLRQSEAFF
J: TRBJ1-2; length: 13; D: -; V: TRBV7-2; size: -; DNA: TGTGCCAGCAGCTTAATGCAAAACTATGGCTACACCTTC; CDR3: CASSLMQNYGYTF
J: TRBJ2-1; length: 12; D: -; V: TRBV5-4; size: many; DNA: TGTGCCAGTAGTTCGGGATACAATGAGCAGTTCTTC; CDR3: CASSSGYNEQFF
J: TRBJ2-1; length: 14; D: -; V: TRBV20-1; size: many; DNA: TGCAGTGCCAGGACTACCGAACTACCCAATGAGCAGTTCTTC; CDR3: CSARTTELPNEQFF
J: TRBJ2-1; length: 12; D: -; V: TRBV2; size: many; DNA: TGTGCCAGTTACCAGGGGAACAATGAGCAGTTCTTC; CDR3: CASYQGNNEQFF
J: TRBJ2-7; length: 13; D: -; V: TRBV20-1; size: once; DNA: TGCAGTGCTACGAGAGTGCAGGTTTACGAGCAGTACTTC; CDR3: CSATRVQVYEQYF
J: TRBJ1-4; length: 15; D: -; V: TRBV28; size: -; DNA: TGTGCCAGCAGTGATGGCTTGCGCTCTAATGAAAAACTGTTTTTT; CDR3: CASSDGLRSNEKLFF
J: TRBJ2-1; length: 14; D: -; V: TRBV5-8; size: many; DNA: TGTGCCAGCAGCCGAGCCAGGCTGAACAATGAGCAGTTCTTC; CDR3: CASSRARLNNEQFF
J: TRBJ1-1; length: 14; D: -; V: TRBV30; size: few; DNA: TGTGCCTGGAGTGAGACACTCATGAACACTGAAGCTTTCTTT; CDR3: CAWSETLMNTEAFF
J: TRBJ2-5; length: 13; D: -; V: TRBV7-6; size: -; DNA: TGTGCCAGCGGATCCTGGCTGACCGAGACCCAGTACTTC; CDR3: CASGSWLTETQYF
J: TRBJ1-6; length: 12; D: -; V: TRBV12-3/TRBV12-4; size: -; DNA: TGTGCCAGCACCGCTCAGTCGTCACCCCTCCACTTT; CDR3: CASTAQSSPLHF
J: TRBJ2-7; length: 13; D: -; V: TRBV30; size: -; DNA: TGTGCCTGGAGCCGGGACGCCACCTACGAGCAGTACTTC; CDR3: CAWSRDATYEQYF
J: TRBJ1-1; length: 14; D: -; V: TRBV11-3; size: once; DNA: TGTGCCAGCAGCGCGGGGACGGCTAACACTGAAGCTTTCTTT; CDR3: CASSAGTANTEAFF
J: TRBJ2-7; length: 12; D: -; V: TRBV20-1; size: many; DNA: TGCAGTGCTAGGGAGGGGGCCTACGAGCAGTACTTC; CDR3: CSAREGAYEQYF
J: TRBJ1-5; length: 13; D: -; V: TRBV24-1; size: -; DNA: TGTGCCAGCAGTCGGCCTAGCAATCAGCCCCAGCATTTT; CDR3: CASSRPSNQPQHF
J: TRBJ1-2; length: 14; D: -; V: TRBV25-1; size: -; DNA: TGTGCCAGCAGTGATCCGGGACTGCCATATGGCTACACCTTC; CDR3: CASSDPGLPYGYTF
J: TRBJ2-7; length: 12; D: -; V: TRBV2; size: -; DNA: TGTGCCCACCGGGACCGGTCCTACGAGCAGTACTTC; CDR3: CAHRDRSYEQYF
J: TRBJ2-3; length: 13; D: TRBD1; V: TRBV5-1; size: -; DNA: TGCGCCAGCAGGGACAGGACCTTGGATACGCAGTATTTT; CDR3: CASRDRTLDTQYF
J: TRBJ2-3; length: 17; D: TRBD2; V: TRBV5-4; size: -; DNA: TGTGCCAGCAGCTTGACCGGACTAGCGGGGGCGGAAGATACGCAGTATTTT; CDR3: CASSLTGLAGAEDTQYF
J: TRBJ2-7; length: 14; D: -; V: TRBV9; size: many; DNA: TGTGCCAGCAGCGTAGCGGGAAAGAGTGGGGAGCAGTACTTC; CDR3: CASSVAGKSGEQYF
J: TRBJ2-1; length: 17; D: TRBD2; V: TRBV12-3/TRBV12-4; size: few; DNA: TGTGCCAGCAGTTCGGTAGCGGGAGGGCCGTTATACAATGAGCAGTTCTTC; CDR3: CASSSVAGGPLYNEQFF
J: TRBJ1-4; length: 15; D: TRBD1; V: TRBV19; size: many; DNA: TGTGCCAGTAGTCCGACAGGGATGGGGAATGAAAAACTGTTTTTT; CDR3: CASSPTGMGNEKLFF
J: TRBJ2-2; length: 19; D: TRBD2; V: TRBV9; size: few; DNA: TGTGCCAGCAGCGGGCTTGAGCTAGCGGGAGGGTTCGACACCGGGGAGCTGTTTTTT; CDR3: CASSGLELAGGFDTGELFF
J: TRBJ2-7; length: 15; D: TRBD1; V: TRBV19; size: -; DNA: TGTGCCAGTAGTGTACGCCGACAGGGGTCCTACGAGCAGTACTTC; CDR3: CASSVRRQGSYEQYF
J: TRBJ2-7; length: 13; D: -; V: TRBV5-1; size: -; DNA: TGCGCCAGCAGCTTGAGCATTTCCTACGAGCAGTACTTC; CDR3: CASSLSISYEQYF
J: TRBJ1-2; length: 12; D: -; V: TRBV29-1; size: -; DNA: TGCAGCGTTGTCACAGGGAACTATGGCTACACCTTC; CDR3: CSVVTGNYGYTF
J: TRBJ2-7; length: 15; D: -; V: TRBV7-9; size: -; DNA: TGTGCCAGCAGCGAGGGGGGCGCAGCGCGCTACGAGCAGTACTTC; CDR3: CASSEGGAARYEQYF
J: TRBJ1-1; length: 14; D: -; V: TRBV19; size: -; DNA: TGTGCCAGTAGTCACGGGATTATGAACACTGAAGCTTTCTTT; CDR3: CASSHGIMNTEAFF
J: TRBJ1-2; length: 15; D: -; V: TRBV25-1; size: few; DNA: TGTGCCAGCAGCCCCGCCCCACAGGCCAGAGAGGGCTACACCTTC; CDR3: CASSPAPQAREGYTF
J: TRBJ1-3; length: 13; D: -; V: TRBV10-3; size: -; DNA: TGTGCCATTCGCGGGGCGGCTGGAAACACCATATATTTT; CDR3: CAIRGAAGNTIYF
J: TRBJ1-1; length: 15; D: TRBD1; V: TRBV12-5; size: few; DNA: TGTGCTAGTGGTTTCTTGGACAGGGTGAACACTGAAGCTTTCTTT; CDR3: CASGFLDRVNTEAFF
J: TRBJ1-4; length: 11; D: -; V: TRBV28; size: few; DNA: TGTGCCAGCAGCGGAGATGAAAAACTGTTTTTT; CDR3: CASSGDEKLFF
J: TRBJ2-7; length: 12; D: -; V: TRBV7-9; size: -; DNA: TGTGCCAGCAGCCCGACCAGCTACGAGCAGTACTTC; CDR3: CASSPTSYEQYF
J: TRBJ2-7; length: 13; D: -; V: TRBV6-1; size: -; DNA: TGTGCCAGCAACGGGGGTACCTCCTACGAGCAGTACTTC; CDR3: CASNGGTSYEQYF
J: TRBJ2-1; length: 12; D: -; V: TRBV15; size: many; DNA: TGTGCCACCAGCAATACAGGGAATGAGCAGTTCTTC; CDR3: CATSNTGNEQFF
J: TRBJ2-1; length: 13; D: -; V: TRBV15; size: -; DNA: TGTGCCACCAGCAGAGAGATTATCGGTGAGCAGTTCTTC; CDR3: CATSREIIGEQFF
J: TRBJ1-1; length: 15; D: -; V: TRBV7-9; size: -; DNA: TGTGCCAGCAGCTTAGGCTGGGGAGGGAACACTGAAGCTTTCTTT; CDR3: CASSLGWGGNTEAFF
J: TRBJ2-6; length: 18; D: -; V: TRBV10-2; size: many; DNA: TGCGCCAGCAGTGAGTCAGGGATCCTTTTCTCTGGGGCCAACGTCCTGACTTTC; CDR3: CASSESGILFSGANVLTF
J: TRBJ2-5; length: 16; D: -; V: TRBV7-9; size: many; DNA: TGTGCCAGCAGCTTGGCGGGACGGGGAAGGCAAGAGACCCAGTACTTC; CDR3: CASSLAGRGRQETQYF